The 14 T cell receptor beta chains reported below all come from one sample, sequenced in a study of blood T cell repertoires in COVID-19. Profiled with immunoSEQ multiplex PCR; TCRdb holds only in-frame clones, not every one. The table includes 180,000 or so clones, about 86% detected once. The sample was peripheral blood. The receptors were sampled from a young man with acute or convalescent COVID-19.

The V call is TRBV7-2, the J call TRBJ1-6; perhaps TRBD1 as D (5 bases). The V end was cut by 2 bases, the J end by 4 bases, with 9 bases between. This CDR3 has 15 residues. Germline V CDR1 and CDR2: SGHTA, FQGNSA. The DNA of the CDR3 is TGTGCCAGCAGCTTACAGGGCTTTTATAATTCACCCCTCCACTTT. It translates to CASSLQGFYNSPLHF.

The rearrangement links TRBV10-2 to TRBJ1-1, with unresolved D. Germline V gene lookup returns CDR1 WSHSY and CDR2 SAAADI. The CDR3 runs 13 residues. V lost 6 bases and J lost 0, with 8 bases in between. In DNA, the CDR3 is TGCGCCAGCAGCGTGGCTTTGAACACTGAAGCTTTCTTT. Translation: CASSVALNTEAFF.

This chain uses TRBV5-4 with TRBJ2-1, with a tentative D call TRBD2 (5 bases). The CDR3 has 12 residues. V lost 4 bases and J 9 bases, leaving 11 bases between the germline ends. Germline-derived CDR1 and CDR2 are SGHNT and YYREEE (reference sequence). The CDR3 nucleotides read TGTGCCAGCAGCCGAGCGGTCGGTGAGCAGTTCTTC. Its translation is CASSRAVGEQFF.

This sequence joins TRBV5-4 and TRBJ2-1, with 10 bases fitting TRBD2. The germline gives CDR1 SGHNT, CDR2 YYREEE (reference sequence). CDR3 size: 18 residues. V lost 6 bases and J lost 2; bases outside the gene matches: 14. The CDR3 DNA is TGTGCCAGCATCAATAAAATGTCCCTAGCGGGGGCCTACAATGAGCAGTTCTTC. Protein product: CASINKMSLAGAYNEQFF.

Only a few counts were recorded for this clone. The chain recombines TRBV25-1 with TRBJ2-7, with TRBD1 matching over 9 bases. This CDR3 contains 13 residues. Per the germline V gene, CDR1 is MGHDK and CDR2 is SYGVNS. The V gene end was trimmed by 7 bases and the J gene end by 7 bases; junction bases not matched to a gene: 8. This CDR3 is CASTTGGAGEQYF. The CDR3 region has the DNA TGTGCCAGCACGACAGGGGGGGCGGGTGAGCAGTACTTC.

This chain links TRBV7-6 with TRBJ1-2; no clear D gene. This CDR3 is built from 16 residues. V was shortened by 1 base and J by 1 base, with 13 bases between the two germline ends. Per germline, CDR1 SGHVS and CDR2 FNYEAQ. CDR3 in DNA: TGTGCCAGCAGCTTAGAAAGTCAGGCAATTAACTATGGCTACACCTTC. This gives the protein CASSLESQAINYGYTF.

The chain carries TRBV20-1 and TRBJ2-7; 7 bases are a match to TRBD2. J lost 5 bases, V lost 4 bases, and 2 bases had no gene match. CDR3 length: 11 amino acids. Germline V gene sequence: CDR1 DFQATT, CDR2 SNEGSKA (reference sequence). This CDR3 reads CSATGGNEQYV. DNA for the CDR3: TGCAGTGCTACGGGGGGAAACGAGCAGTACGTC.

In this sample, this clone turned up once. The V call is TRBV4-2, the J call TRBJ2-2, with 10 bases identical to TRBD2. Trimming at V came to 6 bases and at J to 6 bases, leaving 7 bases not matched to a gene. The germline V gene encodes CDR1 LGHNA and CDR2 YNFKEQ. This CDR3 has 15 amino acids. CDR3 sequence (DNA): TGTGCCAGCAGGGAGGAGCGGGGGGGCCCCGGGGAGCTGTTTTTT. Translation: CASREERGGPGELFF.

The chain couples TRBV5-4 to TRBJ2-1; D perhaps matches TRBD1 (5 bases). V was trimmed by 2 bases and J by 7 bases, leaving 13 bases between them. This CDR3 has 14 amino acids. Germline V gene data show CDR1 as SGHNT and CDR2 as YYREEE (reference sequence). In DNA, the CDR3 is TGTGCCAGCAGCTTCCAGGGTATTCTAAATGAGCAGTTCTTC. This sequence encodes CASSFQGILNEQFF. The whole variable domain, remainder taken from reference TRBV5-4 and TRBJ2-1, is ETGVTQSPTHLIKTRGQQVTLRCSSQSGHNTVSWYQQALGQGPQFIFQYYREEENGRGNFPPRFSGLQFPNYSSELNVNALELDDSALYLCASSFQGILNEQFFGPGTRLTVL.

This chain uses TRBV21-1 with TRBJ1-5; the table assigns TRBD1, which was not confirmed against the DNA. TRBV21-1 is flagged as a pseudogene. The CDR3 sequence is 15 residues long. CDR3: CASSNGTGSRQPQHF. The CDR3 nucleotides are TGTGCCAGCAGCAACGGGACAGGGTCCCGGCAGCCCCAGCATTTT.

V gene TRBV10-1 combines with J gene TRBJ2-5; 7 nucleotides match TRBD1. The ends lost 0 bases at V and 1 base at J; junction bases unmatched: 5. From germline, CDR1 is WNHNN and CDR2 SYGVQD (reference sequence). There are 16 residues in the CDR3. The CDR3 DNA follows: TGCGCCAGCAGTGAGTCGACGGGACAGAGCCAAGAGACCCAGTACTTC. Translation gives CASSESTGQSQETQYF.

The rearrangement joins TRBV7-6 to TRBJ1-2; D might be TRBD1 (6 bases). Trimming pared 0 bases from V and 4 bases from J, leaving 18 bases between. CDR1 is SGHVS and CDR2 is FNYEAQ in the germline V gene. The CDR3 totals 17 residues. DNA of the CDR3: TGTGCCAGCAGCTTAGCCAGGGGTGGGAATTATTCCTATGGCTACACCTTC. Protein sequence: CASSLARGGNYSYGYTF.

The chain couples TRBV12-3 or TRBV12-4 to TRBJ2-2; D gene unclear. The CDR3 totals 12 residues. V was cut by 5 bases and J by 3 bases, with 4 bases left in between. The CDR3: CASSPDTGELFF. The CDR3, as DNA: TGTGCCAGCAGTCCAGACACCGGGGAGCTGTTTTTT.

This sequence joins TRBV5-6 and TRBJ2-1; unclear D gene. The CDR3 is made up of 12 amino acids. Trimming pared 0 bases from V and 7 bases from J, leaving 5 bases between. Germline V CDR1 and CDR2: SGHDT, YYEEEE. The CDR3 bases are TGTGCCAGCAGCTTGGTTAGTAATGAGCAGTTCTTC. Amino acids: CASSLVSNEQFF.